This entry lists 19 T cell receptor beta chains sequenced from one sample in a study of T-cell memory formation after mild COVID-19. MiXCR, run by TCRdb on the 5' RACE reads, gives a single entry per CDR3 protein. Of about half a million distinct CDR3 sequences listed, about 18% are singletons. The sequenced sample consisted of PBMCs or a T cell subset sorted from them (not recorded which). These receptors all stem from an adult woman who had mild COVID-19 (a few samples of this study predate the infection). Cell type and time point are not known.

The V and J genes are TRBV15 and TRBJ2-1; no clear D gene. This CDR3 is 14 amino acids long. Germline assignment: CDR1 LNHNV and CDR2 YYDKDF (reference sequence). The V gene lost 0 bases and the J gene lost 5 bases, with 8 bases spanning the gap. The CDR3 is CATSRDPRDNEQFF. Here the CDR3 DNA reads TGTGCCACCAGCAGAGACCCCCGGGACAATGAGCAGTTCTTC.

This clonotype was found a few times. The J gene is TRBJ2-3, the V gene TRBV14; 13 nucleotides line up with TRBD2. Losses at the gene ends were 0 bases for V and 3 bases for J; bases not matched to a gene: 9. The germline CDR1 and CDR2 sequences are SGHDN and FVKESK. The CDR3 has 19 residues. The CDR3 DNA reads TGTGCCAGCAGCCAAGAGGGGGCCATGGGACTAGCGGGAACAGATACGCAGTATTTT. Translating it yields CASSQEGAMGLAGTDTQYF.

This clonotype appeared many times. This rearrangement joins TRBV6-2 or TRBV6-3 to TRBJ2-2; no clear D. CDR1 and CDR2 from the germline V gene are MNHEY and SVGEGT. Trimming left V 2 bases short and J 2 bases short, with 0 bases between. The CDR3 contains 12 residues. The DNA of the CDR3 is TGTGCCAGCAGTTACAACACCGGGGAGCTGTTTTTT. This translates into CASSYNTGELFF.

The sample holds a few counts of this clonotype. This chain connects TRBV11-3 to TRBJ2-1, with 8 bases lining up with TRBD1. The V and J ends lost 4 bases and 0 bases, in that order; junction bases with no gene match: 5. Germline CDR1 SGHNT, CDR2 YENEEA. The CDR3 consists of 16 residues. The CDR3 nucleotides read TGTGCCAGCAGCTCCAGGGGGCCCAGCTCCTACAATGAGCAGTTCTTC. The encoded protein is CASSSRGPSSYNEQFF. The full variable domain, completed using reference TRBV11-3 and TRBJ2-1, is EAGVVQSPRYKIIEKKQPVAFWCNPISGHNTLYWYLQNLGQGPELLIRYENEEAVDDSQLPKDRFSAERLKGVDSTLKIQPAELGDSAVYLCASSSRGPSSYNEQFFGPGTRLTVL.

This clonotype turned up a few times. This chain uses TRBV20-1 with TRBJ2-1; D is ambiguous. The CDR3 covers 11 residues. Germline CDR1 reads DFQATT; CDR2 reads SNEGSKA (reference sequence). The V end lost 2 bases, the J end lost 7 bases, and 6 bases lay between the germline ends. The CDR3 DNA sequence: TGCAGTGCTAGACACGTAAATGAGCAGTTCTTC. Translating it yields CSARHVNEQFF.

About this clonotype itself: An end of the junction does not agree with germline; a read error may underlie this. The rearrangement joins TRBV15 to TRBJ2-4, with 7 bases identical to TRBD1. The CDR3 runs to 13 residues. Germline assignment: CDR1 LNHNV and CDR2 YYDKDF (reference sequence). CDR3 bases: TGTGCCACCAGCCGAGATCAGGGGGACATTCAGTACTTC. This sequence encodes CATSRDQGDIQYF.

This clonotype was seen more than once but under ten times. This sequence joins TRBV4-3 and TRBJ2-7; D perhaps matches TRBD2 (5 bases). This CDR3 has 18 amino acids. Deletions cut 0 bases from V and 2 bases from J, with 20 bases between. CDR1 and CDR2 (germline): LGHNA, YSLEER. CDR3 in amino acids: CASSQDRSGERSPYEQYF. For the CDR3, the DNA is TGCGCCAGCAGCCAAGATCGGAGTGGGGAGCGGAGTCCCTACGAGCAGTACTTC.

The chain couples TRBV21-1 to TRBJ1-2; the table's D call TRBD1 went unverified against the DNA. TRBV21-1 is given as a pseudogene. The CDR3 totals 17 residues. The CDR3 region is CASSKGGRTGSNYGYTF. As DNA, the CDR3 is TGTGCCAGCAGCAAAGGAGGTCGGACAGGGTCTAACTATGGCTACACCTTC.

The chain employs TRBV18 and TRBJ1-2; perhaps TRBD1 as D (5 bases). Trimming removed 2 bases from V and 5 bases from J, with 21 bases in between. The germline gives CDR1 KGHSH, CDR2 LQKENI. This CDR3 is built from 17 residues. The CDR3 spells CASSPNTGEDLQYGYTF. The CDR3, as DNA: TGTGCCAGCTCACCAAATACAGGAGAGGATCTTCAATATGGCTACACCTTC.

J is TRBJ2-7 and V is TRBV13; weak D call: TRBD1 (5 bases). The CDR3 consists of 17 residues. Trimming pared 5 bases from V and 4 bases from J, leaving 24 bases between. CDR1 and CDR2 from the germline V gene are PRHDT and FYEKMQ (reference sequence). CDR3 sequence (DNA): TGTGCCAGCAGCCCGGAACGGGTGGGCCTTGGGGCTTACGAGCAGTACTTC. Its translation is CASSPERVGLGAYEQYF.

J is TRBJ2-5 and V is TRBV20-1, with D possibly being TRBD2 (5 bases). The CDR3 totals 15 residues. The germline CDR1 and CDR2 sequences are DFQATT and SNEGSKA (reference sequence). Trimming pared 0 bases from V and 5 bases from J, leaving 16 bases between. The CDR3 here is CSARDHDGSGETQYF. The DNA of the CDR3 is TGCAGTGCTAGAGATCACGATGGGAGCGGCGAGACCCAGTACTTC.

CDR3 sequence: CSARSPRNYEQYV. In DNA, the CDR3 is TGCAGTGCTAGGAGTCCGCGGAACTACGAGCAGTACGTC. J is TRBJ2-7 and V is TRBV20-1; no reliable D call. Germline loops: CDR1 DFQATT, CDR2 SNEGSKA (reference sequence). CDR3 length equals 13 residues. V was pared by 3 bases and J by 3 bases, with 12 bases between.

This clonotype was detected a few times. The chain combines TRBV7-9 with TRBJ2-1; 8 bases agree with TRBD2. Germline CDR1 is SEHNR and CDR2 is FQNEAQ (reference sequence). Germline trimming cut 1 base from V and 4 bases from J; bases unmatched to any gene: 12. The CDR3 totals 18 residues. The CDR3 protein is CASSLGPLSGARYNEQFF. The CDR3 DNA sequence: TGTGCCAGCAGCTTAGGCCCTCTTAGCGGGGCGCGATACAATGAGCAGTTCTTC.

This clonotype appeared a few times. The chain couples TRBV6-2 or TRBV6-3 to TRBJ2-5; the match to TRBD2 covers 7 bases. This CDR3 comprises 15 residues. Looked up from germline, CDR1 is MNHEY and CDR2 is SVGEGT. Germline trimming cut 7 bases from V and 6 bases from J; bases unmatched to any gene: 14. CDR3 nucleotide sequence: TGTGCCAGCACCTACTTCGGAGCGGGGACGAAGACCCAGTACTTC. Its protein is CASTYFGAGTKTQYF.

The CDR3 reads CASSLGGGQDWETQYF. CDR3 sequence (DNA): TGTGCCAGCAGCTTAGGGGGGGGCCAAGATTGGGAGACCCAGTACTTC. This chain connects TRBV7-2 to TRBJ2-5, with D possibly being TRBD2 (7 bases). The ends were cut back, 1 base at V and 5 bases at J, with 17 bases in the middle. Germline V gene lookup returns CDR1 SGHTA and CDR2 FQGNSA. The CDR3 loop spans 16 amino acids.

This clonotype was observed a handful of times. The chain is built from TRBV12-3 or TRBV12-4 and TRBJ1-3; the D gene is possibly TRBD1 (5 bases). Trimming pared 4 bases from V and 3 bases from J, leaving 7 bases between. CDR3 size: 13 residues. Here the CDR3 reads CASSSTDGNTIYF. The CDR3 region has the DNA TGTGCCAGCAGTTCGACAGATGGAAACACCATATATTTT.

The sample holds a few counts of this clonotype. The chain couples TRBV7-9 to TRBJ2-1; 15 nucleotides line up with TRBD2. The germline V gene encodes CDR1 SEHNR and CDR2 FQNEAQ (reference sequence). J was trimmed by 8 bases and V by 4 bases; bases with no gene match: 6. CDR3 size: 16 residues. The CDR3 loop is CASSSGLAGGRDEQFF. Written as DNA, the CDR3 is TGTGCCAGCAGCTCCGGACTAGCGGGGGGGCGGGATGAGCAGTTCTTC.

This clonotype has a handful of counts. The chain uses TRBV6-2 or TRBV6-3 and TRBJ2-7; tentatively, D is TRBD1 or TRBD2 (5 bases each). V was clipped by 11 bases and J by 2 bases, with 16 bases between them. This CDR3 is 13 amino acids long. Germline V gene lookup returns CDR1 MNHEY and CDR2 SVGEGT. CDR3 DNA sequence: TGTGCCGTCTCGGGGACCGCCACCTACGAGCAGTACTTC. Its translation is CAVSGTATYEQYF.

This clonotype has only a few counts. The chain links TRBV12-3 or TRBV12-4 to TRBJ1-1; 7 bases line up with TRBD1. The CDR3 spans 14 residues. V was pared by 5 bases and J by 3 bases, with 6 bases of the junction left unmatched. CDR3 sequence: CASSTDRTYTEAFF. Here the CDR3 DNA reads TGTGCCAGCAGTACGGACAGGACGTACACTGAAGCTTTCTTT.